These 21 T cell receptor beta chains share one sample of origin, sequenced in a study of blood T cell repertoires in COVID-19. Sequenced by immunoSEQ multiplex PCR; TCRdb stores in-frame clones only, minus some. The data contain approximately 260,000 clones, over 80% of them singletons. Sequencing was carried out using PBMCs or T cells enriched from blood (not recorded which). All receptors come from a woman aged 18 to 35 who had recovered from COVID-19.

CDR3 sequence reads: CASSFQLGGGYTF. The CDR3 DNA reads TGTGCCAGCAGTTTTCAGTTGGGGGGTGGCTACACCTTC. This chain links TRBV12-3 or TRBV12-4 with TRBJ1-2; perhaps TRBD1 as D (5 bases). Trimming took 3 bases from V and 7 from J, leaving 12 bases between them. CDR3 length equals 13 residues.

The CDR3 protein is CARTSGGGTGVNTEAFF. CDR3 DNA sequence: TGTGCCAGGACGTCGGGGGGTGGGACAGGGGTGAACACTGAAGCTTTCTTT. This chain joins TRBV2 and TRBJ1-1; 10 positions match TRBD1. The germline V gene has CDR1 SNHLY and CDR2 FYNNEI. This CDR3 has 17 residues. The J segment lost 0 bases and the V segment lost 9 bases, leaving 13 bases of the junction unmatched.

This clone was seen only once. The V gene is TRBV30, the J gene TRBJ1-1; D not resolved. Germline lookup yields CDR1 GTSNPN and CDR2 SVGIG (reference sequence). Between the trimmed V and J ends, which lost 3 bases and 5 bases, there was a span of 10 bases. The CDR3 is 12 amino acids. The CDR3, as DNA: TGTGCCTGGAGGAGGCGCGAGACTGAAGCTTTCTTT. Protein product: CAWRRRETEAFF.

CDR3 protein: CSVERTGENYGYTF. For the CDR3, the DNA is TGCAGCGTTGAACGGACAGGGGAGAACTATGGCTACACCTTC. The rearrangement uses TRBV29-1 and TRBJ1-2; 9 bases match TRBD1. V dropped 2 bases and J dropped 2; count of bases not matched to a gene: 3. The CDR3 covers 14 residues. Germline CDR1 and CDR2: SQVTM and ANQGSEA.

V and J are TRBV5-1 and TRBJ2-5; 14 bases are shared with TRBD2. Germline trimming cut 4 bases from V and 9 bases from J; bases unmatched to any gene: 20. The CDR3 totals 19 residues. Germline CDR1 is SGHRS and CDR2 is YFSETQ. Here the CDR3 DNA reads TGCGCCAGCAGCCGAAAAAACCACCCGGGACTAGCGGGAGAATTGGCCCAGTACTTC. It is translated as CASSRKNHPGLAGELAQYF.

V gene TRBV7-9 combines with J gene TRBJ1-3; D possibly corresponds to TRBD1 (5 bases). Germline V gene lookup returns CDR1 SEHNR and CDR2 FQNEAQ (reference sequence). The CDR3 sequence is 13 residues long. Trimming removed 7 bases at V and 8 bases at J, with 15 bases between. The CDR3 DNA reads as TGTGCCAGCACGGGACTCGCGGGGGACACCATATATTTT. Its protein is CASTGLAGDTIYF.

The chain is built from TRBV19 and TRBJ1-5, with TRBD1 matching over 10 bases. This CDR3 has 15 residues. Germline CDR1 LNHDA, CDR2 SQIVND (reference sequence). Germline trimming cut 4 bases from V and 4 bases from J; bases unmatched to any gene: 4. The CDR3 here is CASSRDRGPNQPQHF. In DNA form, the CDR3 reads TGTGCCAGTAGTAGGGACAGGGGACCAAATCAGCCCCAGCATTTT. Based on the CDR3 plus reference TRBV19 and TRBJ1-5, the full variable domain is DGGITQSPKYLFRKEGQNVTLSCEQNLNHDAMYWYRQDPGQGLRLIYYSQIVNDFQKGDIAEGYSVSREKKESFPLTVTSAQKNPTAFYLCASSRDRGPNQPQHFGDGTRLSIL.

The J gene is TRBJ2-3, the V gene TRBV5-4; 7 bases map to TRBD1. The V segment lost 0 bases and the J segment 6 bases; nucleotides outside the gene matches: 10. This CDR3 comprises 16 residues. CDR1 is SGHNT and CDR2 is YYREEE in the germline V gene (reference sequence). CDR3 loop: CASSLGTGTLPDTQYF. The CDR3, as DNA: TGTGCCAGCAGCTTGGGGACAGGAACCCTGCCTGATACGCAGTATTTT. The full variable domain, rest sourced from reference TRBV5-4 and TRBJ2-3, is ETGVTQSPTHLIKTRGQQVTLRCSSQSGHNTVSWYQQALGQGPQFIFQYYREEENGRGNFPPRFSGLQFPNYSSELNVNALELDDSALYLCASSLGTGTLPDTQYFGPGTRLTVL.

The CDR3, as DNA: TGTGCCAGTACCCCGGGTCAATGGGACTATGGCTACACCTTC. Its translation is CASTPGQWDYGYTF. J is TRBJ1-2 and V is TRBV19; D gene ambiguous. Germline V gene lookup returns CDR1 LNHDA and CDR2 SQIVND (reference sequence). V was clipped by 7 bases and J by 3 bases, with 15 bases between them. This CDR3 has 14 residues.

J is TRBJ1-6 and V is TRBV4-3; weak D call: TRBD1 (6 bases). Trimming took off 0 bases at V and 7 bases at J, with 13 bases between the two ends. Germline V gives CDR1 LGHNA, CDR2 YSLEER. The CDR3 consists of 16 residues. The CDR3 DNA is TGCGCCAGCAGCCAAGATCTACAGGGCCAAAATTCACCCCTCCACTTT. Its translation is CASSQDLQGQNSPLHF.

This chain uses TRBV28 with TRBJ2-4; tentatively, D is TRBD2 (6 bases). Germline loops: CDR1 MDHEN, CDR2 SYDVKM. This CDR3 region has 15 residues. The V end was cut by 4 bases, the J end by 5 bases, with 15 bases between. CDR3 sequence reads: CASSWGVGLENIQYF. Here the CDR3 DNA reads TGTGCCAGCAGTTGGGGGGTGGGACTCGAAAACATTCAGTACTTC.

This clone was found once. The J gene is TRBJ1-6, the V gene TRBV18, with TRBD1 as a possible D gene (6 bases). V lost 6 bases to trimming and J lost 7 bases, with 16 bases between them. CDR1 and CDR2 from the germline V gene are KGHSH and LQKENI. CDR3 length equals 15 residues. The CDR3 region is CASSGRGGENSPLHF. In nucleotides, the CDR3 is TGTGCCAGCTCCGGCAGGGGTGGCGAAAATTCACCCCTCCACTTT. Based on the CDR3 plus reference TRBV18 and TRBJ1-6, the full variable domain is NAGVMQNPRHLVRRRGQEARLRCSPMKGHSHVYWYRQLPEEGLKFMVYLQKENIIDESGMPKERFSAEFPKEGPSILRIQQVVRGDSAAYFCASSGRGGENSPLHFGNGTRLTVT.

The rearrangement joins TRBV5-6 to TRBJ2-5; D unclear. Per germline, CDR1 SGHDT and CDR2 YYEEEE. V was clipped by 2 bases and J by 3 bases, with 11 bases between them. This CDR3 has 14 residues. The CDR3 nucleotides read TGTGCCAGCAGCTTCGTGAAAGTAGAAGAGACCCAGTACTTC. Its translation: CASSFVKVEETQYF. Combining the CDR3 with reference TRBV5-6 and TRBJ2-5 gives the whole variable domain DAGVTQSPTHLIKTRGQQVTLRCSPKSGHDTVSWYQQALGQGPQFIFQYYEEEERQRGNFPDRFSGHQFPNYSSELNVNALLLGDSALYLCASSFVKVEETQYFGPGTRLLVL.

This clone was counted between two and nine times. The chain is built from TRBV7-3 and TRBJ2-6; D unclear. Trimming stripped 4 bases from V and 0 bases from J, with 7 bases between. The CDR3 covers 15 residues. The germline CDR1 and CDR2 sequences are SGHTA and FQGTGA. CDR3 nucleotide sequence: TGTGCCAGCAGCTGGGCCGCCTCTGGGGCCAACGTCCTGACTTTC. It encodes CASSWAASGANVLTF.

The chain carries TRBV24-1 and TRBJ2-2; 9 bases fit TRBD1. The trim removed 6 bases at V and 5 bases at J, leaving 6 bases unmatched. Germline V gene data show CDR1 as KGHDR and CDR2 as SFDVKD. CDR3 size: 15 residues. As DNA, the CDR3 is TGTGCCACCAGTTTACAGGGGGCACGGACCGGGGAGCTGTTTTTT. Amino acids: CATSLQGARTGELFF.

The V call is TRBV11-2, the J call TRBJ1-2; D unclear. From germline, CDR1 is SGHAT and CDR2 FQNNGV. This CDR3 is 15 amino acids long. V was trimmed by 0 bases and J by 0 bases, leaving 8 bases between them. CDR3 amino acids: CASSLEGRANYGYTF. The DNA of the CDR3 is TGTGCCAGCAGCTTAGAGGGGAGAGCTAACTATGGCTACACCTTC.

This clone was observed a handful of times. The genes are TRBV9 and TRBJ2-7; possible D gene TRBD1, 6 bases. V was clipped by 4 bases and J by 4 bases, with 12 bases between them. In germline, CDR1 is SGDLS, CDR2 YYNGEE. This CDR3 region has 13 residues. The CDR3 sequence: CASSLHQGYEQYF. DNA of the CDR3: TGTGCCAGCAGCTTACACCAGGGGTACGAGCAGTACTTC.

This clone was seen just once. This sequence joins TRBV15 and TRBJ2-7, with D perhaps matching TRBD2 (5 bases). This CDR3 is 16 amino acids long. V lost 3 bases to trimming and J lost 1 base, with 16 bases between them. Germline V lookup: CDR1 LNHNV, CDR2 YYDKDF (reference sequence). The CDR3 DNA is TGTGCCACCAGCAGCACCTGGACTGACTTATCCTACGAGCAGTACTTC. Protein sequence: CATSSTWTDLSYEQYF.

DNA of the CDR3: TGTGCCAGCAGCCCCCCTCGGCAGGGGGCTTCGGGGGCCAACGTCCTGACTTTC. This encodes CASSPPRQGASGANVLTF. This chain connects TRBV7-9 to TRBJ2-6; 8 bases line up with TRBD1. Trimming at V came to 5 bases and at J to 4 bases, leaving 13 bases not matched to a gene. CDR3 length equals 18 residues. Per the germline V gene, CDR1 is SEHNR and CDR2 is FQNEAQ (reference sequence).

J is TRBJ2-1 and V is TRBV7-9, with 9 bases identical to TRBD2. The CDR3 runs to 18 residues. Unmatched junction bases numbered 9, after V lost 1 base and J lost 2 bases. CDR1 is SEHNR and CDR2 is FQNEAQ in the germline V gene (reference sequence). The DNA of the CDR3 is TGTGCCAGCAGCTTAGGTAGCGGGGGAGCCTTAACCTACAATGAGCAGTTCTTC. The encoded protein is CASSLGSGGALTYNEQFF.

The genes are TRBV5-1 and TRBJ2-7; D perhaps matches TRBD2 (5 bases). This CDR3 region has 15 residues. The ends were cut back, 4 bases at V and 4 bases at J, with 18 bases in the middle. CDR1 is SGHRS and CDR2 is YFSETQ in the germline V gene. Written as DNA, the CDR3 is TGCGCCAGCAGCCCGGGGTTCGGACCCACTTACGAGCAGTACTTC. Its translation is CASSPGFGPTYEQYF.